Below are 16 T cell receptor beta chains sequenced from a single sample in a study of blood T cell repertoires in COVID-19. Sequenced by immunoSEQ multiplex PCR; TCRdb stores in-frame clones only, minus some. The table lists 110,000 to 150,000 clones, more than 60% of them singletons, with about 2% in the top ten. The source material was peripheral blood. These TCRs come from a woman in her fifties or sixties with acute or convalescent COVID-19.

V is TRBV5-4 and J is TRBJ2-3; 8 bases align to TRBD1. The CDR3 is made up of 13 amino acids. Germline CDR1 reads SGHNT; CDR2 reads YYREEE (reference sequence). V was pared by 5 bases and J by 4 bases, with 3 bases of the junction left unmatched. CDR3 in DNA: TGTGCCAGCAGACAGGGGGGATCAGATACGCAGTATTTT. Translated: CASRQGGSDTQYF.

CDR3 sequence reads: CATRDANYNEQFF. CDR3 DNA: TGTGCCACCAGAGATGCTAACTACAATGAGCAGTTCTTC. The J gene is TRBJ2-1, the V gene TRBV24-1, with D unresolved. The CDR3 has 13 amino acids. Germline lookup yields CDR1 KGHDR and CDR2 SFDVKD. V lost 7 bases to trimming and J lost 3 bases, with 9 bases between them.

Comments on this clone: In this CDR3 the conserved last residue, phenylalanine or tryptophan, is missing, so a read error is likely. The DNA is left out, because the CDR3 cannot be placed on it with certainty; the CDR3 is given as TCRdb lists it. This chain connects TRBV5-3 to TRBJ1-1; whether TRBD1, the table's D call, matches the DNA was not checked. TRBV5-3 is placed among ORFs of uncertain function. The CDR3 is 9 amino acids in total, end residues counted. The CDR3 reads CARSLAGRE.

A single count supports this clone. The chain combines TRBV28 with TRBJ2-5; 8 nucleotides align to TRBD2. After removal of 5 bases from V and 5 bases from J, the junction contained 10 bases not matched to a gene. CDR3 size: 15 residues. CDR1 is MDHEN and CDR2 is SYDVKM in the germline V gene. The CDR3 bases are TGTGCCAGCAGTGTTTTAGCGGGATTCGGGGAGACCCAGTACTTC. Protein: CASSVLAGFGETQYF.

CDR3 in amino acids: CASSLGGFDTQYF. For the CDR3, the DNA is TGTGCCAGCAGTTTAGGAGGGTTTGATACGCAGTATTTT. The chain links TRBV12-3 or TRBV12-4 to TRBJ2-3, with D possibly TRBD2 on 5 matching bases. The V gene lost 1 base and the J gene lost 6 bases, with 8 bases spanning the gap. The CDR3 covers 13 residues.

The chain is built from TRBV28 and TRBJ2-1; weak D call: TRBD2 (6 bases). Germline V gene sequence: CDR1 MDHEN, CDR2 SYDVKM. V was trimmed by 3 bases and J by 6 bases, leaving 15 bases between them. There are 15 residues in the CDR3. As DNA, the CDR3 is TGTGCCAGCAGTTTGGGCAGGGAGGTTGGCAATGAGCAGTTCTTC. This sequence encodes CASSLGREVGNEQFF.

This chain links TRBV19 with TRBJ2-7; TRBD2 matches at 8 bases. V was pared by 10 bases and J by 1 base, with 6 bases of the junction left unmatched. CDR1 is LNHDA, CDR2 SQIVND, per germline (reference sequence). The CDR3 contains 13 residues. CDR3 DNA: TGTGCCACCGGACTAGCACCTTCCTACGAGCAGTACTTC. Protein: CATGLAPSYEQYF.

This clone appeared a few times. The CDR3 region has the DNA TGCGCCAGCAGCCAAGAGGCGGGAGCTTCCTACAATGAGCAGTTCTTC. Its translation: CASSQEAGASYNEQFF. J is TRBJ2-1 and V is TRBV4-1, with 7 bases that match TRBD2. J was trimmed by 1 base and V by 0 bases; bases with no gene match: 3. Germline-derived CDR1 and CDR2 are MGHRA and YSYEKL. This CDR3 spans 16 amino acids.

The rearrangement uses TRBV14 and TRBJ2-1; D not certain. The CDR3 is made up of 17 amino acids. Trimming left V 0 bases short and J 1 base short, with 13 bases between. Germline CDR1 reads SGHDN; CDR2 reads FVKESK. CDR3 protein: CASSQEDQVWSYNEQFF. The CDR3 DNA sequence: TGTGCCAGCAGCCAAGAAGATCAGGTTTGGTCCTACAATGAGCAGTTCTTC.

This chain uses TRBV5-1 with TRBJ1-4; D might be TRBD1 (5 bases). The germline CDR1 and CDR2 sequences are SGHRS and YFSETQ. With 2 bases removed from V and 7 bases from J, the gap between germline ends came to 15 bases. This CDR3 has 15 amino acids. The CDR3 DNA sequence: TGCGCCAGCAGCTTTTCTCAGGGAACAAGTGAAAAACTGTTTTTT. It encodes CASSFSQGTSEKLFF.

This rearrangement joins TRBV7-2 to TRBJ1-2; D is ambiguous. CDR3 length: 13 amino acids. Trimming cost V 3 bases and J 6 bases, with 11 bases left between them. Germline CDR1 is SGHTA and CDR2 is FQGNSA. CDR3 coding DNA: TGTGCCAGCAGCTTCAGCCAGGTTGATGGCTACACCTTC. Translating gives CASSFSQVDGYTF.

This clone was detected a few times. The chain employs TRBV5-1 and TRBJ2-7, with D unresolved. This CDR3 region has 15 residues. Germline V CDR1 and CDR2: SGHRS, YFSETQ. Between the trimmed V and J ends, which lost 0 bases and 2 bases, there was a span of 12 bases. The CDR3 DNA follows: TGCGCCAGCAGCTTGGACAGTTTCCGAGCCTACGAGCAGTACTTC. As protein: CASSLDSFRAYEQYF.

CDR3 bases: TGTGCCAGCAGTTACTCGTCGGCGGCCTCCTACGAGCAGTACTTC. It is translated as CASSYSSAASYEQYF. This chain uses TRBV6-5 with TRBJ2-7; no firm D call. The CDR3 totals 15 residues. The germline V and J ends were trimmed by 0 bases and 0 bases, with 9 bases remaining between them. The germline gives CDR1 MNHEY, CDR2 SVGAGI.

The chain recombines TRBV13 with TRBJ2-1; 9 positions agree with TRBD2. From germline, CDR1 is PRHDT and CDR2 FYEKMQ (reference sequence). The CDR3 runs to 16 residues. The junction had 10 bases not matched to a gene; V was cut back by 4 bases and J by 6 bases. For the CDR3, the DNA is TGTGCCAGCAGCTACTCGGCGGGAGGGCCTCTCAATGAGCAGTTCTTC. As protein: CASSYSAGGPLNEQFF.

The gene calls are TRBV19 and TRBJ2-5; 16 bases line up with TRBD2. This CDR3 has 17 amino acids. V shed 7 bases and J 2 bases; nucleotides not matched to a gene: 7. CDR1 LNHDA and CDR2 SQIVND come from the germline V gene (reference sequence). The CDR3 sequence: CASKSGTSGRAQETQYF. In nucleotides, the CDR3 is TGTGCCAGTAAATCCGGGACTAGCGGGAGGGCGCAAGAGACCCAGTACTTC.

The chain joins TRBV2 to TRBJ2-5; 7 nucleotides align to TRBD2. This CDR3 has 14 residues. Trimming cost V 4 bases and J 4 bases; bases outside gene matches: 6. CDR1 and CDR2 (germline): SNHLY, FYNNEI. CDR3 nucleotide sequence: TGTGCCAGCAGTGTTCAAGCGGGACGAGAGACCCAGTACTTC. This gives the protein CASSVQAGRETQYF. Together with reference TRBV2 and TRBJ2-5, the CDR3 gives the full variable domain: EPEVTQTPSHQVTQMGQEVILRCVPISNHLYFYWYRQILGQKVEFLVSFYNNEISEKSEIFDDQFSVERPDGSNFTLKIRSTKLEDSAMYFCASSVQAGRETQYFGPGTRLLVL.